This T cell receptor beta chain was recorded in a study of T cells in Graves' hyperthyroidism and ophthalmopathy. From RNA transcripts, TCR beta CDR3 regions were amplified. During a first-round RT-PCR of the TCR CDR3, the HTBI primer set was used. MiXCR was run by TCRdb on the multiplex PCR reads, yielding one entry per CDR3 protein. The sample yields about 110,000 distinct CDR3 sequences, approximately 15% seen once. This clonotype was seen a single time. The CDR3 loop spans 12 amino acids. V lost 3 bases, J lost 5 bases, and 3 bases stayed unmatched. The V gene's germline CDR1 is DFQATT and CDR2 SNEGSKA (reference sequence).

Sample: blood. The chain uses TRBV20-1 and TRBJ1-1; 7 nucleotides agree with TRBD1. The source is a woman aged 45-65 years with Graves' hyperthyroidism. The CDR3 DNA is TGCAGTGCTAGGAAGGGGGCTACTGAAGCTTTCTTT. This translates into CSARKGATEAFF.